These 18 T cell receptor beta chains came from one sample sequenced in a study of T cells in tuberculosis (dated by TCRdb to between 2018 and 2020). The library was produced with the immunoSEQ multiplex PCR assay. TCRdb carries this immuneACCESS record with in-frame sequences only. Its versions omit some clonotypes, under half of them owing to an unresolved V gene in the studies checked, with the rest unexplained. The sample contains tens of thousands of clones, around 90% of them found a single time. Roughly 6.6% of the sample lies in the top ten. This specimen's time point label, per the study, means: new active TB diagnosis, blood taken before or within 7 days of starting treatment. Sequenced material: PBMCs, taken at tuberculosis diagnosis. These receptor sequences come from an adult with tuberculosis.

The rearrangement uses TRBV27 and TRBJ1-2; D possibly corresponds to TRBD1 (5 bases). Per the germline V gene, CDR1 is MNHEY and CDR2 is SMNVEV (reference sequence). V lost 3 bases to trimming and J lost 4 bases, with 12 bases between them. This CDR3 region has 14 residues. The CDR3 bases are TGTGCCAGCAGTTTCGGGGGAGCTAGCTATGGCTACACCTTC. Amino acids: CASSFGGASYGYTF.

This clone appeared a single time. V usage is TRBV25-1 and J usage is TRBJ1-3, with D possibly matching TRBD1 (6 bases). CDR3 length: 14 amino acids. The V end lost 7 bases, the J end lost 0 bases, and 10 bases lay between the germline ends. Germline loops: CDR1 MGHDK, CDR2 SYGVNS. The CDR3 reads CASTKGGSGNTIYF. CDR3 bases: TGTGCCAGCACCAAAGGGGGCTCTGGAAACACCATATATTTT.

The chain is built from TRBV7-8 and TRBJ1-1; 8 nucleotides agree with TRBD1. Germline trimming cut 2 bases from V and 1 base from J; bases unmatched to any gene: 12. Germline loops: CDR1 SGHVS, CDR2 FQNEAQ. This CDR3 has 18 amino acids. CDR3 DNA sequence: TGTGCCAGCAGCTTATTTTTTTCTTTGGGACAGGCGAACACTGAAGCTTTCTTT. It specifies CASSLFFSLGQANTEAFF.

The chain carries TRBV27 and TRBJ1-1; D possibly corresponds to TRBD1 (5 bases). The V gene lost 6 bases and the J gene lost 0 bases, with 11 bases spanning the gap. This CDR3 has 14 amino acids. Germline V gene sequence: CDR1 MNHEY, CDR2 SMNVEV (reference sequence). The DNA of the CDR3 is TGTGCCAGCAGACCCGACAGAATGAACACTGAAGCTTTCTTT. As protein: CASRPDRMNTEAFF.

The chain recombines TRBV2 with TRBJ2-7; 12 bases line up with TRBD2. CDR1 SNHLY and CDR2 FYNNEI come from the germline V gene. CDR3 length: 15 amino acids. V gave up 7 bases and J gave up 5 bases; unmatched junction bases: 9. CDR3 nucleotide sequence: TGTGCCAGCAAAACTCTAGCGGGAGGGTCACACGAGCAGTACTTC. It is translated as CASKTLAGGSHEQYF.

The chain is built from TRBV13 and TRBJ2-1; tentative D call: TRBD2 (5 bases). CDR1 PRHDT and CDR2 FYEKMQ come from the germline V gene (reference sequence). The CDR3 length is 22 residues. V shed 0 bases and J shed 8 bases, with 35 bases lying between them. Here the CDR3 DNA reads TGTGCCAGCAGCTTAGGTGCGTTGGTTCGGAAGGACTCCAAAGTTTCCCGCGATGAGCAGTTCTTC. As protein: CASSLGALVRKDSKVSRDEQFF.

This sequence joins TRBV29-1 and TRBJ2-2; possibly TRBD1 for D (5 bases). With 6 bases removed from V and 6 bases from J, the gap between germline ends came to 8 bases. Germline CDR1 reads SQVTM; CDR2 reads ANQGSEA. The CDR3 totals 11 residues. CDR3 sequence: CSVQGPGELFF. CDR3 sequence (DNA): TGCAGCGTCCAGGGTCCCGGGGAGCTGTTTTTT.

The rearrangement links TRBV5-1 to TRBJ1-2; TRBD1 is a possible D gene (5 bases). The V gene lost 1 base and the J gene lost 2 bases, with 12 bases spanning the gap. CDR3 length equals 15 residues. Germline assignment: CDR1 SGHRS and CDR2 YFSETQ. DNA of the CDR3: TGCGCCAGCAGCTTGAGTAATCGGGGGAACTATGGCTACACCTTC. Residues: CASSLSNRGNYGYTF.

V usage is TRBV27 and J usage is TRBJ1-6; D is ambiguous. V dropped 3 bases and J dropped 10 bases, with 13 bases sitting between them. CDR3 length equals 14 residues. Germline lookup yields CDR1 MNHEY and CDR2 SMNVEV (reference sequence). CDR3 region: CASSLRIPGSPLHF. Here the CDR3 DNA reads TGTGCCAGCAGTTTGCGAATCCCGGGGTCACCCCTCCACTTT.

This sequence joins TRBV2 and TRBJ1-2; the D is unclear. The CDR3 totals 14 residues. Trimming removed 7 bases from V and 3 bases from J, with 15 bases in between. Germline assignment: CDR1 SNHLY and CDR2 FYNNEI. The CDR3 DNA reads TGTGCCAGCAAAGCGCCTGATACTTACTATGGCTACACCTTC. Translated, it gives CASKAPDTYYGYTF.

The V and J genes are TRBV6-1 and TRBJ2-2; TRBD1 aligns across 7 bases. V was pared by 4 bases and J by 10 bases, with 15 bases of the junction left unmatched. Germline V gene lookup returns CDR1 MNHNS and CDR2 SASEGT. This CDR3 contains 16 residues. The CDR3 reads CASSVTTTGSGMELFF. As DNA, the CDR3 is TGTGCCAGCAGTGTGACGACGACAGGGTCGGGAATGGAGCTGTTTTTT.

The CDR3 sequence: CARSLKVGLAGQLYYNEQFF. CDR3 DNA: TGTGCCAGAAGCTTGAAGGTGGGACTAGCGGGTCAATTATACTACAATGAGCAGTTCTTC. J is TRBJ2-1 and V is TRBV5-3; 12 bases map to TRBD2. TRBV5-3 belongs to the ORF category, with a function that is uncertain. This CDR3 spans 20 amino acids. Unmatched junction bases numbered 14, after V lost 1 base and J lost 3 bases.

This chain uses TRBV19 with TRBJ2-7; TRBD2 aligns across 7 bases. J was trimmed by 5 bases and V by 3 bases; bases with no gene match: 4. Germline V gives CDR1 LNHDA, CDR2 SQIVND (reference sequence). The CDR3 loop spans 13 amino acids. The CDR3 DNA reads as TGTGCCAGTAGTATGGAAGGGAGGGACGAGCAGTACTTC. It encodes CASSMEGRDEQYF.

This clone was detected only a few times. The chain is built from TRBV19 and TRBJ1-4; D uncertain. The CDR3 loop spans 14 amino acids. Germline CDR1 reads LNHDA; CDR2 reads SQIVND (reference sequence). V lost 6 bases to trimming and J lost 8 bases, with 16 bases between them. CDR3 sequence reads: CASSNRGAEEKLFF. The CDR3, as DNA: TGTGCCAGTAGCAACCGTGGCGCGGAAGAAAAACTGTTTTTT.

CDR3 region: CASSLALRGEQYF. CDR3 bases: TGTGCCAGCAGCTTAGCCCTAAGAGGCGAGCAGTACTTC. J is TRBJ2-7 and V is TRBV7-2; no reliable D call. The CDR3 runs to 13 residues. V was trimmed by 0 bases and J by 6 bases, leaving 9 bases between them. Germline values: CDR1 SGHTA, CDR2 FQGNSA.

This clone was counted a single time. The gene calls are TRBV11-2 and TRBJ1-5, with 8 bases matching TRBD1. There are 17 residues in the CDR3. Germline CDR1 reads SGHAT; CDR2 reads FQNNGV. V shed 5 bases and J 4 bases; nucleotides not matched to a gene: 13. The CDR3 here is CASSAILSGGLNQPQHF. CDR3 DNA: TGTGCCAGCAGCGCCATCCTTTCAGGGGGCCTTAATCAGCCCCAGCATTTT.

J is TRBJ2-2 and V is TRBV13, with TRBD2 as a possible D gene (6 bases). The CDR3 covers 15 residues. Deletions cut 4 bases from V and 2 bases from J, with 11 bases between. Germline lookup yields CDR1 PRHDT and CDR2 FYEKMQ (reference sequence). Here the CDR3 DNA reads TGTGCCAGCAGCTCTCGGGGGATTAACACCGGGGAGCTGTTTTTT. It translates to CASSSRGINTGELFF.

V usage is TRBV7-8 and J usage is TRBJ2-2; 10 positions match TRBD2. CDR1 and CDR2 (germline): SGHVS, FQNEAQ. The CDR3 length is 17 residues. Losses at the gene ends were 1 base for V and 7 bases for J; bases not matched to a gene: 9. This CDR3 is CASSLGLAGRSGGELFF. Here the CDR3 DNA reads TGTGCCAGCAGCTTAGGACTAGCGGGCCGGAGTGGCGGGGAGCTGTTTTTT.